A selection of T cell receptor beta chains follows, all from one sample in a study of control samples from healthy donors and cancer patients. The data were produced by immunoSEQ multiplex PCR, yet TCRdb's version contains in-frame clones alone and is incomplete. The sample yields about 120,000 clones, around nine tenths seen once. Sequencing was done on a sample of blood. The receptors originated from a woman between 65 and 79 years old in good health. The CDR3 runs from the conserved cysteine through the conserved F or W. D genes are given only for firm matches. The size of a clone is reported for some rows only, either as once, few or many, or as a class for expanded clones.

CDR3aa: CASSGAGLQYNEQFF
CDR3nt: TGTGCCAGCAGCGGCGCGGGACTACAATACAATGAGCAGTTCTTC
j_gene: TRBJ2-1
d_gene: TRBD2
v_gene: TRBV9
abundance: NA

CDR3aa: CSVPLRGANTEAFF
CDR3nt: TGCAGCGTTCCCCTCAGGGGGGCGAACACTGAAGCTTTCTTT
j_gene: TRBJ1-1
d_gene: TRBD1
v_gene: TRBV29-1
abundance: once

CDR3aa: CATSRSSGSVTEAFF
CDR3nt: TGTGCCACCAGCAGATCGAGTGGGAGCGTCACTGAAGCTTTCTTT
j_gene: TRBJ1-1
d_gene: NA
v_gene: TRBV15
abundance: NA

CDR3aa: CASSVEAGPAFF
CDR3nt: TGTGCCAGCAGCGTAGAGGCAGGCCCAGCTTTCTTT
j_gene: TRBJ1-1
d_gene: NA
v_gene: TRBV9
abundance: NA

CDR3aa: CASGTPGGGQTQYF
CDR3nt: TGTGCCAGCGGAACCCCGGGCGGGGGCCAAACGCAGTATTTT
j_gene: TRBJ2-3
d_gene: NA
v_gene: TRBV5-4
abundance: NA

CDR3aa: CASSQAKEQGETQYF
CDR3nt: TGCGCCAGCAGCCAAGCGAAGGAGCAGGGGGAGACCCAGTACTTC
j_gene: TRBJ2-5
d_gene: NA
v_gene: TRBV4-1
abundance: NA

CDR3aa: CASSLDRRSTEAFF
CDR3nt: TGTGCCAGCAGCTTGGACAGACGGAGCACTGAAGCTTTCTTT
j_gene: TRBJ1-1
d_gene: NA
v_gene: TRBV7-2
abundance: NA

CDR3aa: CASSVNRGLGETQYF
CDR3nt: TGTGCCAGCAGTGTAAACAGGGGGCTGGGAGAGACCCAGTACTTC
j_gene: TRBJ2-5
d_gene: TRBD1
v_gene: TRBV2
abundance: NA

CDR3aa: CASSSNRGPREAFF
CDR3nt: TGTGCCAGCAGCTCGAACAGGGGGCCGAGAGAAGCTTTCTTT
j_gene: TRBJ1-1
d_gene: TRBD1
v_gene: TRBV5-6
abundance: NA

CDR3aa: CASSFLRGTYEQYF
CDR3nt: TGTGCCAGCAGCTTCCTCAGGGGGACCTACGAGCAGTACTTC
j_gene: TRBJ2-7
d_gene: TRBD1
v_gene: TRBV7-3
abundance: NA

CDR3aa: CASRAQGAGNQPQHF
CDR3nt: TGTGCCAGCAGGGCTCAGGGGGCTGGCAATCAGCCCCAGCATTTT
j_gene: TRBJ1-5
d_gene: TRBD1
v_gene: TRBV27
abundance: NA

CDR3aa: CASSESKGGSNQPQHF
CDR3nt: TGCGCCAGCAGTGAGTCGAAGGGGGGAAGCAATCAGCCCCAGCATTTT
j_gene: TRBJ1-5
d_gene: NA
v_gene: TRBV10-2
abundance: NA

CDR3aa: CASSPRTGLYEQYF
CDR3nt: TGTGCCAGCAGTCCTAGGACAGGACTATACGAGCAGTACTTC
j_gene: TRBJ2-7
d_gene: NA
v_gene: TRBV27
abundance: NA

CDR3aa: CASSLFGGVAGAFF
CDR3nt: TGTGCCAGCAGTTTATTTGGTGGAGTGGCAGGAGCTTTCTTT
j_gene: TRBJ1-1
d_gene: NA
v_gene: TRBV27
abundance: once